This TCR beta chain was sequenced in a study of human T cells and chemical hapten exposure. Using its own MiXCR run on the RACE reads, TCRdb lists one record per CDR3 protein. This sample has fewer than 500,000 distinct CDR3 sequences, with roughly 5% found just once. CDR3 size: 13 residues. The germline gives CDR1 SGHRS, CDR2 YFSETQ. The V and J ends lost 3 bases and 2 bases respectively, with 8 bases between them. This clonotype was seen ten or more times. Time point described: patch test 1, 2 weeks after DPC sensitization. Indicated treatment: therapeutic diphenylcyclopropenone sensitization with weekly scalp DPC.

This receptor was identified in a woman aged 45-59 years with alopecia areata. Some clones in this sample may be carry-over from other donors' samples. V is TRBV5-1 and J is TRBJ1-1; no reliable D call. This sample comprised whole blood, obtained in connection with sensitization to the hapten diphenylcyclopropenone (DPC). The CDR3 DNA reads as TGCGCCAGCAGCTCCCTGGGAAACACTGAAGCTTTCTTT. As protein: CASSSLGNTEAFF.